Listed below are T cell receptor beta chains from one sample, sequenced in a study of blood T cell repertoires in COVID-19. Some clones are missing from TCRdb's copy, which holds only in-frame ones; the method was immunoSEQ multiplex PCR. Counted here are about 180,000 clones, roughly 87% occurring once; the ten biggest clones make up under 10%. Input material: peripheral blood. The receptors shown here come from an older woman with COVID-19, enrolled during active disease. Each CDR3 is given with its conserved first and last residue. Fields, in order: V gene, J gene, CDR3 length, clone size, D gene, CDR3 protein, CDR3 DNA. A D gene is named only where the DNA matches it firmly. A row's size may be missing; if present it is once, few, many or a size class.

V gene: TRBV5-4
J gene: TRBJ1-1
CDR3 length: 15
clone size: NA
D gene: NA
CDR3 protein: CASSTGVNALGEAFF
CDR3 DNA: TGTGCCAGCAGTACGGGGGTCAACGCGCTTGGTGAAGCTTTCTTT

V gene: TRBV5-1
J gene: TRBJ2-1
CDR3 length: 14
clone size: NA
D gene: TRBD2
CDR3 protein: CASSLVGLVGEQFF
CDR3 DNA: TGCGCCAGCAGCTTGGTGGGACTAGTTGGTGAGCAGTTCTTC

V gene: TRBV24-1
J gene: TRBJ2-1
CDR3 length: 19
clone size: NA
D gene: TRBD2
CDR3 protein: CATSGAGLAATYSYNEQFF
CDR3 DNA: TGTGCCACCAGTGGCGCGGGACTAGCGGCCACCTACTCCTACAATGAGCAGTTCTTC

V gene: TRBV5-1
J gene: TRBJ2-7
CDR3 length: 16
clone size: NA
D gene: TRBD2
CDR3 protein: CASSPGTSGSSYEQYF
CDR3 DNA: TGCGCCAGCAGCCCAGGGACTAGCGGAAGCTCCTACGAGCAGTACTTC

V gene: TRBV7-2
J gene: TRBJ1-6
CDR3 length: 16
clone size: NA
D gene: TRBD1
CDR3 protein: CASSLHGTAVGSPLHF
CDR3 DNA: TGTGCCAGCAGCCTCCACGGGACAGCTGTAGGGTCACCCCTCCACTTT

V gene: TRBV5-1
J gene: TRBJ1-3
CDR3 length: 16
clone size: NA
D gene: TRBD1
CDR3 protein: CASSLAYRGLGNTIYF
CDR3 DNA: TGCGCCAGCAGCTTGGCCTACAGGGGGCTTGGAAACACCATATATTTT

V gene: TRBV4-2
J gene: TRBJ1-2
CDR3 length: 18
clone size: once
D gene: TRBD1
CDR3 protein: CASSQDSRLGTGLGGYTF
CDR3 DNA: TGTGCCAGCAGCCAAGATTCCCGCCTCGGGACAGGGCTGGGTGGCTACACCTTC

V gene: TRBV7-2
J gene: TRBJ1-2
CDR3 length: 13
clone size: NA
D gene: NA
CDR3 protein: CASSANRDYGYTF
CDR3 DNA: TGTGCCAGCAGCGCCAACAGGGACTATGGCTACACCTTC

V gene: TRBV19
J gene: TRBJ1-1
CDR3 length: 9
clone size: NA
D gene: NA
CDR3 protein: CAPRIGAFF
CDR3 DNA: TGTGCTCCTAGAATAGGTGCTTTCTTT

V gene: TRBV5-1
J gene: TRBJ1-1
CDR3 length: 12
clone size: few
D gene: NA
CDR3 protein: CASSQNQGSAFF
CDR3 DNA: TGCGCCAGCAGCCAAAATCAGGGGAGTGCTTTCTTT

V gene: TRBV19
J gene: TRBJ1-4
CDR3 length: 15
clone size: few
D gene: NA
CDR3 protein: CASRTTVAGNEKLFF
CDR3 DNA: TGTGCCAGTAGAACGACAGTAGCGGGGAATGAAAAACTGTTTTTT

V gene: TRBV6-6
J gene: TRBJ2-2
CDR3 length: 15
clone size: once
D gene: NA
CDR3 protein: CASSSTGVGAGELFF
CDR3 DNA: TGTGCCAGCAGTTCTACGGGAGTTGGGGCCGGGGAGCTGTTTTTT

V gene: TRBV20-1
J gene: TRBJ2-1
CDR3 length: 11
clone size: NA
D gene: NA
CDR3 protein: CSASRENEQFF
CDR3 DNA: TGCAGTGCCAGTAGAGAAAATGAGCAGTTCTTC

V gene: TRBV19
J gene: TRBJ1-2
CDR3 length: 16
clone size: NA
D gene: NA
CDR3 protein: CASSIGGTMTNYGYTF
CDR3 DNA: TGTGCCAGTAGTATAGGAGGGACAATGACTAACTATGGCTACACCTTC

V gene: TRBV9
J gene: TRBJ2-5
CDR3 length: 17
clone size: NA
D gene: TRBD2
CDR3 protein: CASSPSGPAGGQETQYF
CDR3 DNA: TGTGCCAGCAGCCCTTCCGGGCCAGCGGGAGGCCAAGAGACCCAGTACTTC

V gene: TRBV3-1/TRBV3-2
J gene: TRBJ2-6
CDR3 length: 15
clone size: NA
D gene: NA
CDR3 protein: CASSQGVSGANVLTF
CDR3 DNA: TGTGCCAGCAGCCAGGGAGTCTCTGGGGCCAACGTCCTGACTTTC

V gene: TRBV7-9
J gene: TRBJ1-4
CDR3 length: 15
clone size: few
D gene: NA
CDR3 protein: CASSRATGLGEKLFF
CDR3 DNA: TGTGCCAGCAGCAGAGCTACAGGTCTCGGCGAAAAACTGTTTTTT

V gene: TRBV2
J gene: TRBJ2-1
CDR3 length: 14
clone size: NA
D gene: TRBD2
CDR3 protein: CASALAAAYNEQFF
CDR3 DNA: TGTGCCAGCGCCCTAGCGGCCGCTTACAATGAGCAGTTCTTC

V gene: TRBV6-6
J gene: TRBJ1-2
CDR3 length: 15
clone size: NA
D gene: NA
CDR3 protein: CASSYLRRQFYGYTF
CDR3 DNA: TGTGCCAGCAGTTACCTTAGGAGACAGTTCTATGGCTACACCTTC

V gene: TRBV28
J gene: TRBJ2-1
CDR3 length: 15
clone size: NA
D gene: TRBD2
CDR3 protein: CASSPEGGTYNEQFF
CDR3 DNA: TGTGCCAGCAGTCCAGAGGGAGGGACCTACAATGAGCAGTTCTTC

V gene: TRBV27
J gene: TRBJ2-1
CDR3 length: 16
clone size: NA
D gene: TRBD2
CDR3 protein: CASSLSRTSGFNEQFF
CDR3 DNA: TGTGCCAGCAGTCTCTCGAGGACTAGCGGATTCAATGAGCAGTTCTTC

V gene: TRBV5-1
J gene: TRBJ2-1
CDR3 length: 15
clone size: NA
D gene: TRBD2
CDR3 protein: CASSSGTSGSYEQFF
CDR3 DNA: TGCGCCAGCAGCTCCGGGACTAGCGGGAGCTATGAGCAGTTCTTC

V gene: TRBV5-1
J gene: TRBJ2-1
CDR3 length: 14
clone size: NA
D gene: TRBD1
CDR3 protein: CASSFRTGGYEQFF
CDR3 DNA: TGCGCCAGCAGCTTCAGGACAGGGGGCTATGAGCAGTTCTTC

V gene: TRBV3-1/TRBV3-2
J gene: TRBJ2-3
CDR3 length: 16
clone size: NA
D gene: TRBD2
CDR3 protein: CASRTLAGGPADTQYF
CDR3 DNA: TGTGCCAGCAGAACACTAGCGGGAGGGCCCGCAGATACGCAGTATTTT

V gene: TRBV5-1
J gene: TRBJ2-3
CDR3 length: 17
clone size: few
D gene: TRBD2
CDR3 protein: CASSSQPSGSGADTQYF
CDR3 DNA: TGCGCCAGCAGTTCTCAACCTAGCGGGAGCGGGGCAGATACGCAGTATTTT

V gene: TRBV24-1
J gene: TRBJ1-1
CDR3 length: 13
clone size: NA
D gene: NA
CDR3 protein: CATSAQGYTEAFF
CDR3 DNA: TGTGCCACCAGTGCACAGGGATATACTGAAGCTTTCTTT

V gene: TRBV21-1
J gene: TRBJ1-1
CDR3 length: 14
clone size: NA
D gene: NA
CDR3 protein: CASRTTGNNTEAFF
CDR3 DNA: TGTGCCAGCAGGACGACAGGAAACAACACTGAAGCTTTCTTT

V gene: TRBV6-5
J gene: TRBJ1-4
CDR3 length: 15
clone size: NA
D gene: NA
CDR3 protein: CASVKGEGTNEKLFF
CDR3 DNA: TGTGCCAGCGTTAAGGGGGAAGGGACTAATGAAAAACTGTTTTTT

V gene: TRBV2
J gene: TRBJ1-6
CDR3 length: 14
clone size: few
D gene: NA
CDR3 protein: CASRVDSKDSPLHF
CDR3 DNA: TGTGCCAGCAGGGTGGACAGTAAAGATTCACCCCTCCACTTT

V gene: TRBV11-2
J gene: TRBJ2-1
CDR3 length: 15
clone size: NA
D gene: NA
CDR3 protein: CASSSDPARHNEQFF
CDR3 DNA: TGTGCCAGCAGCTCGGATCCAGCGCGCCACAATGAGCAGTTCTTC

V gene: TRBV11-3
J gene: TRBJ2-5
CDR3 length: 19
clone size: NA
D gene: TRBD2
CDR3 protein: CASSSSKGAGDFRGETQYF
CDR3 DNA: TGTGCCAGCAGCTCCTCTAAGGGAGCGGGAGATTTCCGGGGAGAGACCCAGTACTTC

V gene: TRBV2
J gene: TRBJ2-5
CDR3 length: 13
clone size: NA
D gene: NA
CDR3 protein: CASSGTVEETQYF
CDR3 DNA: TGTGCCAGCAGTGGGACAGTAGAAGAGACCCAGTACTTC

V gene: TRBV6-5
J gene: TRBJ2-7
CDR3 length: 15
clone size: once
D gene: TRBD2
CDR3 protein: CASSPGRGHNYEQYF
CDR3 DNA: TGTGCCAGCAGCCCCGGGAGGGGACACAACTACGAGCAGTACTTC

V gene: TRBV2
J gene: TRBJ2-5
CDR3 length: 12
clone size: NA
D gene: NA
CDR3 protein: CASSEDTQAQYF
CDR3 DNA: TGTGCCAGCAGTGAAGACACACAAGCCCAGTACTTC

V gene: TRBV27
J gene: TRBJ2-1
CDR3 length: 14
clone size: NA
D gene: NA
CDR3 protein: CASSLGRQGRGQFF
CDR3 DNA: TGTGCCAGCAGTTTGGGGCGGCAGGGCCGAGGGCAGTTCTTC